The present TCR beta chain was sequenced within a study of cytomegalovirus exposure and HLA in healthy donors. General study results and limits: According to a subsequent analysis, TCR clusters identified in the first cohort showed a tendency to co-occur across the 120 or so validation repertoires.

The data were produced by immunoSEQ multiplex PCR, yet TCRdb's version contains in-frame clones alone and is incomplete. The sample includes a few hundred thousand clones, roughly 89% of them seen just once. Trimming took off 3 bases at V and 8 bases at J, with 17 bases between the two ends. The CDR3 totals 15 residues. Germline values: CDR1 LNHDA, CDR2 SQIVND (reference sequence). To note about this clone: Its cognate antigen is unknown.

Material for sequencing was PBMCs. The chain links TRBV19 to TRBJ2-1, with D perhaps TRBD1 (6 bases). This TCR derives from a woman aged 18-29 years in good health and CMV-seronegative. In DNA, the CDR3 is TGTGCCAGTAGTATGGGGGTTGGGGGCAAGGATGAGCAGTTCTTC. This sequence encodes CASSMGVGGKDEQFF.